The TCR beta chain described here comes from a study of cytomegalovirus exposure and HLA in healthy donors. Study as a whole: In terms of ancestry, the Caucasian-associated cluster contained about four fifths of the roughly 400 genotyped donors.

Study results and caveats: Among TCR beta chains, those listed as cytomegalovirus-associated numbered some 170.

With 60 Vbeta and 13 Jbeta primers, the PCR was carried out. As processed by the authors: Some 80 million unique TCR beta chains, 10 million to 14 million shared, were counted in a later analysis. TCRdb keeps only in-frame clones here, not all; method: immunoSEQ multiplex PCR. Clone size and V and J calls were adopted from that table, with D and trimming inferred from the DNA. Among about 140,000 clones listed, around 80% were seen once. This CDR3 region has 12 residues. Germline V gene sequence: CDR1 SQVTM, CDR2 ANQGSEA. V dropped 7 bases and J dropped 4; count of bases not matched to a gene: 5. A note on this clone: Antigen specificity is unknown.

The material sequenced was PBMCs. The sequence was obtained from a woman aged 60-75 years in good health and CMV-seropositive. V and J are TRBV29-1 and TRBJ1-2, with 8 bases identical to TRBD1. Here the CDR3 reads CSADRGSYGYTF. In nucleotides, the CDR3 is TGCAGCGCTGACAGGGGTTCCTATGGCTACACCTTC.